A single sample gave rise to the 8 T cell receptor beta chains below, sequenced in a study of PD-1 blockade in mismatch repair-deficient tumors. The protocol was immunoSEQ multiplex PCR, while the TCRdb copy is restricted to in-frame clones and leaves out a portion. Of 60,000 to 65,000 clones listed, 88% were seen once; the top ten hold 11% to 15%. The sample consisted of peripheral blood, taken 52 weeks after starting pembrolizumab. These receptors were collected from an adult with mismatch repair-deficient cancer.

The V gene is TRBV11-3, the J gene TRBJ2-2; TRBD1 might be the D (8 bases). Deletions cut 4 bases from V and 6 bases from J, with 18 bases between. CDR3 length equals 16 residues. The germline gives CDR1 SGHNT, CDR2 YENEEA. For the CDR3, the DNA is TGTGCCAGCAGCTCCAGGACAGGGAGGGAGGCCGGGGAGCTGTTTTTT. Translated, it gives CASSSRTGREAGELFF.

This chain joins TRBV2 and TRBJ1-3; D perhaps matches TRBD1 (5 bases). Germline V lookup: CDR1 SNHLY, CDR2 FYNNEI. CDR3 length equals 12 residues. The V gene lost 5 bases and the J gene lost 8 bases, with 10 bases spanning the gap. The CDR3 DNA reads as TGTGCCAGCAGTCCCAGGGAATACACCATATATTTT. Protein product: CASSPREYTIYF.

The chain links TRBV4-1 to TRBJ1-3; 9 bases match TRBD1. Germline lookup yields CDR1 MGHRA and CDR2 YSYEKL. After removal of 4 bases from V and 0 bases from J, the junction contained 10 bases not matched to a gene. The CDR3 has 18 amino acids. DNA for the CDR3: TGCGCCAGCAGCCGCAAAGGACAGGGGTCACACTCTGGAAACACCATATATTTT. It is translated as CASSRKGQGSHSGNTIYF.

V is TRBV5-6 and J is TRBJ2-7, with D perhaps TRBD2 (5 bases). The CDR3 consists of 14 residues. Per germline, CDR1 SGHDT and CDR2 YYEEEE. Trimming pared 0 bases from V and 4 bases from J, leaving 11 bases between. In DNA form, the CDR3 reads TGTGCCAGCAGCTTGGGATTCGGCGGGTACGAGCAGTACTTC. Translating gives CASSLGFGGYEQYF.

This clone turned up a few times. The V gene is TRBV28, the J gene TRBJ2-4; D tentatively fits TRBD1 or TRBD2 (5 bases each). The V and J ends lost 7 bases and 11 bases respectively, with 18 bases between them. Germline assignment: CDR1 MDHEN and CDR2 SYDVKM. This CDR3 spans 13 amino acids. CDR3 in amino acids: CASNLAPQGVQYF. CDR3 sequence (DNA): TGTGCCAGCAATTTGGCCCCCCAGGGAGTTCAGTACTTC. Complete variable domain (other parts from reference TRBV28 and TRBJ2-4): DVKVTQSSRYLVKRTGEKVFLECVQDMDHENMFWYRQDPGLGLRLIYFSYDVKMKEKGDIPEGYSVSREKKERFSLILESASTNQTSMYLCASNLAPQGVQYFGAGTRLSVL.

Comment on this clone: Other nucleotide sequences in the sample specify the same CDR3. The chain is built from TRBV7-9 and TRBJ1-4; D is ambiguous. The CDR3 contains 12 residues. V was trimmed by 5 bases and J by 8 bases, leaving 9 bases between them. The germline gives CDR1 SEHNR, CDR2 FQNEAQ (reference sequence). In DNA, the CDR3 is TGTGCCAGCAGCCTAGGACCAGAAAAACTGTTTTTT. It specifies CASSLGPEKLFF.

The chain employs TRBV2 and TRBJ2-3; 7 nucleotides agree with TRBD1. Trimming cost V 6 bases and J 3 bases; bases outside gene matches: 9. Germline CDR1 is SNHLY and CDR2 is FYNNEI. CDR3 length: 15 amino acids. The CDR3 spells CASRSTGWGTDTQYF. CDR3 bases: TGTGCCAGCAGATCGACAGGGTGGGGAACAGATACGCAGTATTTT.

The chain combines TRBV5-4 with TRBJ2-1, with 10 bases matching TRBD2. V trimming: 5 bases; J trimming: 6 bases; junction bases outside the gene matches: 11. Germline values: CDR1 SGHNT, CDR2 YYREEE (reference sequence). CDR3 length: 16 amino acids. This CDR3 is CASRRQASGSANEQFF. The CDR3 DNA follows: TGTGCCAGCAGACGGCAGGCTAGCGGGAGTGCCAATGAGCAGTTCTTC.